This note documents a single T cell receptor beta chain sequence. The identical CDR3 is also encoded by other nucleotide sequences in the sample. The sample is drawn from a study of shared clonotypes between healthy human individuals. Profiling relied on immunoSEQ multiplex PCR, and the TCRdb table lists in-frame clones only, not all of them. Of approximately 980,000 clones in the sample, roughly 72% were seen once. The germline gives CDR1 KGHSH, CDR2 LQKENI. Trimming stripped 4 bases from V and 1 base from J, with 7 bases between. This CDR3 comprises 13 residues. This sequence joins TRBV18 and TRBJ1-1, with D uncertain. Material for sequencing was memory CD4+ T cells sorted from blood. Specified subset: CD45RA-negative fraction. The clonotype was recovered from a young man in good health. CDR3 in DNA: TGTGCCAGCTCACGCGAGGGGAACACTGAAGCTTTCTTT. Translation: CASSREGNTEAFF.